The 24 T cell receptor beta chains below all came from one sample that was sequenced in a study of OX40 agonist ivuxolimab in advanced cancers. Sequencing used immunoSEQ multiplex PCR; TCRdb keeps in-frame clones, though not all of them. The table includes about 45,000 clones, approximately 80% detected once. Source: CD4+ or CD8+ T cells sorted from blood, taken in a trial of the OX40 agonist ivuxolimab. The receptors were sampled from an adult with an advanced solid tumor such as melanoma, head and neck, liver or kidney cancer.

This rearrangement joins TRBV9 to TRBJ1-3; the D is unclear. The CDR3 has 15 amino acids. V dropped 1 base and J dropped 2 bases, with 10 bases sitting between them. Germline CDR1 and CDR2: SGDLS and YYNGEE. CDR3 residues: CASSVQDLTGNTIYF. CDR3 sequence (DNA): TGTGCCAGCAGCGTACAGGATCTGACTGGAAACACCATATATTTT.

The chain carries TRBV11-2 and TRBJ1-1, with 8 positions matching TRBD1. The CDR3 contains 14 residues. The J segment lost 5 bases and the V segment lost 6 bases, leaving 8 bases of the junction unmatched. Germline CDR1 reads SGHAT; CDR2 reads FQNNGV. CDR3 bases: TGTGCCAGCAGTCCGGGACAGGTCGATACTGAAGCTTTCTTT. Amino acids: CASSPGQVDTEAFF.

The chain employs TRBV5-1 and TRBJ1-1; TRBD1 might be the D (6 bases). The germline V gene has CDR1 SGHRS and CDR2 YFSETQ. The CDR3 spans 14 residues. With 0 bases removed from V and 3 bases from J, the gap between germline ends came to 9 bases. CDR3 in DNA: TGCGCCAGCAGCTTGGCCAGGGGCCACACTGAAGCTTTCTTT. Translated: CASSLARGHTEAFF.

The rearrangement links TRBV6-5 to TRBJ2-3, with 8 bases that match TRBD1. The CDR3 spans 15 residues. The V and J ends lost 6 bases and 2 bases, in that order; junction bases with no gene match: 7. CDR1 MNHEY and CDR2 SVGAGI come from the germline V gene. The CDR3 coding sequence is TGTGCCAGCAGAGACAGGGGCCGTTACACAGATACGCAGTATTTT. Its protein product is CASRDRGRYTDTQYF.

This sequence joins TRBV18 and TRBJ2-4, with TRBD1 matching over 9 bases. Trimming cost V 1 base and J 6 bases; bases outside gene matches: 4. This CDR3 spans 15 amino acids. Looked up from germline, CDR1 is KGHSH and CDR2 is LQKENI. The CDR3 DNA reads as TGTGCCAGCTCACCACTCCGGGACAGGGCAAACATTCAGTACTTC. Amino acids: CASSPLRDRANIQYF.

The chain combines TRBV27 with TRBJ2-1; 9 positions match TRBD1. Germline V gene data show CDR1 as MNHEY and CDR2 as SMNVEV (reference sequence). V gave up 3 bases and J gave up 4 bases; unmatched junction bases: 4. This CDR3 contains 15 residues. The CDR3 region is CASSFGTGRYNEQFF. CDR3 bases: TGTGCCAGCAGTTTCGGGACAGGGAGGTACAATGAGCAGTTCTTC.

This chain joins TRBV9 and TRBJ2-2; the D is unclear. Trimming took off 4 bases at V and 3 bases at J, with 7 bases between the two ends. CDR3 length: 13 amino acids. Germline V CDR1 and CDR2: SGDLS, YYNGEE. CDR3 nucleotides: TGTGCCAGCAGCAGGGATTACACCGGGGAGCTGTTTTTT. Protein product: CASSRDYTGELFF.

Details on this clone: The junction and the germline gene differ at one end; a read error may be behind it. The chain employs TRBV2 and TRBJ1-2; the match to TRBD1 covers 7 bases. Germline-derived CDR1 and CDR2 are SNHLY and FYNNEI. The CDR3 is 12 residues long. The CDR3 sequence is CASTVRQGAHAF. CDR3 sequence (DNA): TGTGCCAGCACGGTTCGACAGGGCGCCCACGCCTTC.

The chain carries TRBV18 and TRBJ1-1, with 11 bases aligning to TRBD1. V lost 1 base to trimming and J lost 0 bases; unmatched junction nucleotides: 7. Germline V gene lookup returns CDR1 KGHSH and CDR2 LQKENI. This CDR3 region has 18 residues. Here the CDR3 DNA reads TGTGCCAGCTCACCACGGGGACAGGGGGGACTCATGAACACTGAAGCTTTCTTT. It translates to CASSPRGQGGLMNTEAFF.

J is TRBJ2-2 and V is TRBV6-5; unclear D gene. The CDR3 totals 15 residues. The V gene's germline CDR1 is MNHEY and CDR2 SVGAGI. Trimming cost V 0 bases and J 6 bases, with 11 bases left between them. CDR3 sequence (DNA): TGTGCCAGCAGTTACTCGAATAGGGTATCCGGGGAGCTGTTTTTT. This codes for CASSYSNRVSGELFF.

V is TRBV5-6 and J is TRBJ2-5; a possible D gene is TRBD2 (5 bases). The CDR3 consists of 13 residues. Germline-derived CDR1 and CDR2 are SGHDT and YYEEEE. The V end was cut by 4 bases, the J end by 5 bases, with 12 bases between. In DNA, the CDR3 is TGTGCCAGCAGCCGTGCGGGTCCGGAGACCCAGTACTTC. It codes for CASSRAGPETQYF.

The chain is built from TRBV5-1 and TRBJ1-2, with no clear D. Germline V CDR1 and CDR2: SGHRS, YFSETQ. Deletions cut 1 base from V and 3 bases from J, with 10 bases between. The length of the CDR3 is 14 residues. The CDR3 DNA reads TGCGCCAGCAGCTTGAATGAGTTTGACTATGGCTACACCTTC. Its translation is CASSLNEFDYGYTF.

The genes are TRBV30 and TRBJ1-2; D might be TRBD1 (6 bases). V was cut by 4 bases and J by 6 bases, with 18 bases left in between. The V gene's germline CDR1 is GTSNPN and CDR2 SVGIG (reference sequence). This CDR3 has 14 residues. The CDR3 protein is CAWTLLDRLNGYTF. CDR3 DNA: TGTGCCTGGACCCTTCTTGACAGGCTGAATGGCTACACCTTC.

The V and J genes are TRBV4-2 and TRBJ1-3; tentative D call: TRBD1 (6 bases). Germline V gene sequence: CDR1 LGHNA, CDR2 YNFKEQ. CDR3 size: 14 residues. Trimming left V 1 base short and J 9 bases short, with 13 bases between. The CDR3 reads CASSQGTALSTIYF. The CDR3 coding sequence is TGTGCCAGCAGCCAAGGGACAGCTCTGAGCACCATATATTTT.

J is TRBJ1-4 and V is TRBV6-5; no definite D call. V was trimmed by 2 bases and J by 15 bases, leaving 13 bases between them. Germline V gives CDR1 MNHEY, CDR2 SVGAGI. The CDR3 has 12 residues. DNA of the CDR3: TGTGCCAGCAGTTACGACGGAAAGAAATTGTTTTTT. It encodes CASSYDGKKLFF.

The chain uses TRBV5-5 and TRBJ1-2; no reliable D call. Germline CDR1 reads SGHKS; CDR2 reads YYEKEE (reference sequence). Between the trimmed V and J ends, which lost 4 bases and 8 bases, there was a span of 15 bases. The CDR3 extends over 13 amino acids. The CDR3 loop is CASSPVMGLGYTF. CDR3 nucleotides: TGTGCCAGCAGCCCGGTTATGGGGTTAGGCTACACCTTC. The full variable domain, its missing parts supplied by reference TRBV5-5 and TRBJ1-2, is DAGVTQSPTHLIKTRGQQVTLRCSPISGHKSVSWYQQVLGQGPQFIFQYYEKEERGRGNFPDRFSARQFPNYSSELNVNALLLGDSALYLCASSPVMGLGYTFGSGTRLTVV.

The chain carries TRBV6-1 and TRBJ2-5; 12 positions agree with TRBD2. The CDR3 runs 14 residues. With 6 bases clipped from V and 2 bases from J, the junction kept 1 base outside the gene matches. Germline lookup yields CDR1 MNHNS and CDR2 SASEGT. CDR3 nucleotides: TGTGCCAGCAGCCTAGCGGGAGGGCAAGAGACCCAGTACTTC. This translates into CASSLAGGQETQYF.

This clone has a single count. This chain links TRBV2 with TRBJ2-2; possible D gene TRBD1, 6 bases. Germline CDR1 and CDR2: SNHLY and FYNNEI. This CDR3 region has 15 residues. Trimming removed 4 bases from V and 6 bases from J, with 15 bases in between. CDR3 bases: TGTGCCAGCAGTGCGAACAGGGTCAATGCCGGGGAGCTGTTTTTT. This gives the protein CASSANRVNAGELFF.

The gene calls are TRBV5-1 and TRBJ1-1; D is possibly TRBD1 (6 bases). The CDR3 consists of 14 residues. The V gene lost 4 bases and the J gene lost 4 bases, with 14 bases spanning the gap. Germline V gives CDR1 SGHRS, CDR2 YFSETQ. Here the CDR3 DNA reads TGCGCCAGCAGCGCGGACAGCTCACCCACTGAAGCTTTCTTT. This gives the protein CASSADSSPTEAFF.

The J gene is TRBJ2-1, the V gene TRBV7-3; D not resolved. Germline V gene sequence: CDR1 SGHTA, CDR2 FQGTGA. The CDR3 is made up of 13 amino acids. V was trimmed by 0 bases and J by 9 bases, leaving 9 bases between them. The CDR3 DNA reads TGTGCCAGCAGCTTAACCCCTCTTACTGAGCAGTTCTTC. This translates into CASSLTPLTEQFF. Looking up the rest from reference TRBV7-3 and TRBJ2-1 gives the full variable domain: GAGVSQTPSNKVTEKGKYVELRCDPISGHTALYWYRQSLGQGPEFLIYFQGTGAADDSGLPNDRFFAVRPEGSVSTLKIQRTERGDSAVYLCASSLTPLTEQFFGPGTRLTVL.

This clone was detected only a few times. This chain connects TRBV19 to TRBJ2-3; no clear D. The ends were cut back, 4 bases at V and 0 bases at J, with 8 bases in the middle. CDR1 and CDR2 from the germline V gene are LNHDA and SQIVND (reference sequence). The length of the CDR3 is 14 residues. The CDR3 bases are TGTGCCAGTAGTACACGACCTAGCACAGATACGCAGTATTTT. It yields the protein CASSTRPSTDTQYF.

Only a few counts were recorded for this clone. The chain recombines TRBV19 with TRBJ1-4; TRBD1 agrees at 7 bases. CDR1 LNHDA and CDR2 SQIVND come from the germline V gene (reference sequence). The length of the CDR3 is 17 residues. After removal of 5 bases from V and 0 bases from J, the junction contained 9 bases not matched to a gene. CDR3 nucleotide sequence: TGTGCCAGTAGTCCCAGGGGGGTCGGCGCAACTAATGAAAAACTGTTTTTT. Residues: CASSPRGVGATNEKLFF.

The genes are TRBV18 and TRBJ2-1; possible D gene TRBD2, 6 bases. V lost 1 base to trimming and J lost 6 bases, with 7 bases between them. Germline CDR1 reads KGHSH; CDR2 reads LQKENI. This CDR3 contains 13 residues. The CDR3 here is CASSPLAANEQFF. CDR3 sequence (DNA): TGTGCCAGCTCACCACTAGCGGCCAATGAGCAGTTCTTC.

V is TRBV19 and J is TRBJ2-1, with a weak D call TRBD1 (7 bases). The V gene lost 5 bases and the J gene lost 1 base, with 21 bases spanning the gap. The CDR3 is 18 amino acids. Germline CDR1 is LNHDA and CDR2 is SQIVND (reference sequence). The CDR3, as DNA: TGTGCCAGTAGTGGCGGGACAGTTTCGACCCGGTCCTACAATGAGCAGTTCTTC. It translates to CASSGGTVSTRSYNEQFF.